This note documents a single T cell receptor beta chain sequence. Its antigen is unknown. An end of the junction differs from the germline gene, which may be a read error. The CDR3 holds 16 amino acids from the cysteine to the phenylalanine. The read is trimmed to its CDR3 DNA, 48 bases read in frame from base 1. CDR1 MGHRA and CDR2 YSYEKL were looked up in the germline V gene. RNA was isolated from bulk, unsorted tissue, and RNA quality was assessed with a NanoDrop ND-1000 and an Agilent 2100. Donors were newly diagnosed lung cancer patients admitted for thoracic surgery in China between August and November 2014, without prior chemotherapy. Patients who had received previous radiotherapy or chemotherapy, or who had another concurrent cancer, were excluded from the study. Pieces of surgical tissue measuring 1-2 cm3 were kept in RNAlater solution and held at -80 degrees C until needed. The entry originates in a study of tumor and adjacent non-tumor tissue in lung cancer (dated by TCRdb to the late 2010s). The study in broad terms: By cancer type, the cohort comprised approximately 12 adenocarcinoma patients, a couple of squamous cell carcinoma patients and 1 small cell lung cancer patient. The 15 enrolled patients, of whom approximately 10 were men and 5 were women, were aged about 31 to 80 years and were diagnosed with TNM stage I to III disease. A total of 95 million to 150 million productive TCRbeta reads were generated by sequencing, corresponding to an average of about 4.17 million reads per sample. Using bulk TCRbeta repertoires from some 16 lung cancer patients, the study set lung tumor tissue side by side with matched distant non-tumor lung tissue. For each patient, one tumor sample and one normal lung sample were taken, giving around 30 paired specimens that underwent TCRbeta CDR3 sequencing. Study-wide findings and limitations: The top 100 clones made up a significantly larger cumulative share of the repertoire in normal lung than in tumor tissue. With only about 16 patients in the cohort, the authors noted that larger samples and more detailed clinical data are needed. The sequencing platform is not named in the methods, and unique molecular identifiers are not mentioned. Tumor tissue showed significantly higher TCR diversity (inverse Simpson) than normal lung tissue, at roughly 390 vs 170 (P = 0.0075, Mann-Whitney U test). Because peripheral blood was not sequenced, the blood TCRbeta repertoires of the lung cancer patients in the study went unexamined. TCR diversity was significantly higher in younger patients, and greater tumor TCR diversity was associated with shorter overall survival and shorter disease-free survival.

The receptor library was made with multiplex PCR. For sequencing, an Illumina HiSeq 2500 was employed. TCRbeta libraries were constructed through three rounds of nested PCR with primers (Table S4) according to protocols modified from ARM-PCR. Before sequencing, PCR products in the 200-500 bp range were cut out of the gel and cleaned up using the QIAquick gel extraction kit. As for how the authors treated the data: Reads were cleaned with Trimmomatic, merged with FLASH into complete CDR3 sequences, and assigned to V(D)J germline segments with MiTCR. Clonal diversity was computed as the inverse Simpson's index with VDJtools. A read counted as productive if the sequence was in-frame and lacked a premature stop codon. The public reads were reprocessed in TCRdb via fastp at Q25 and MiXCR, keeping in-frame beta chains. Identical CDR3 proteins give one entry, which carries the most common genes and DNA. The V and J calls here are based on TCRdb, not the publication. Across this sample there are under 250,000 distinct CDR3 sequences, with around 71% seen only once. The ten largest make up around 27% of the sample.

This receptor was obtained from a man aged 55 to 70 with non-small cell lung cancer. The chain links TRBV4-1 with TRBJ2-2, with 7 bases in between that match TRBD2. The source material was lung tumor tissue. For the CDR3, the sequence is CASSQVPGANSGEVFF. The nucleotides read TGCGCCAGCAGCCAAGTTCCTGGGGCGAACAGCGGGGAGGTGTTTTTT.